The 14 T cell receptor beta chains below were found in one sample sequenced in a study of T cells in Graves' hyperthyroidism and ophthalmopathy (dated by TCRdb to between 2017 and 2020). The method behind the library was multiplex PCR. TCRdb lists the instrument as Illumina HiSeq 2000. The TCR beta CDR3 regions were amplified from RNA transcripts. The first round of RT-PCR for the TCR CDR3 was performed with the HTBI primer set and the Qiagen OneStep RT-PCR kit. TCRdb trimmed the raw reads at Q25, called clones with MiXCR and kept productive beta chains. Under each unique CDR3 protein, matching rows form one entry showing the most common genes and DNA. Counted in this sample were about 300,000 distinct CDR3 sequences; roughly 13% of them appeared once. Of the sample, 7.9% is held by the ten largest clones. Material: blood. The receptor source for this set is a woman aged 40 to 49 with Graves' hyperthyroidism.

This clonotype turned up a few times. The gene calls are TRBV12-3 or TRBV12-4 and TRBJ1-2; D perhaps matches TRBD1 (6 bases). The length of the CDR3 is 16 residues. Trimming left V 3 bases short and J 8 bases short, with 22 bases between. Here the CDR3 DNA reads TGTGCCAGCAGTTTCCCCGGGACTCTCCTTAGGGGGGGCTACACCTTC. Protein sequence: CASSFPGTLLRGGYTF.

This clonotype was observed at least ten times. The chain employs TRBV6-1 and TRBJ1-1, with TRBD1 matching 7 bases. The CDR3 spans 17 residues. Germline CDR1 and CDR2: MNHNS and SASEGT. Trimming at V came to 5 bases and at J to 5 bases, leaving 17 bases not matched to a gene. CDR3 sequence reads: CASSPVPGGQERTEAFF. The CDR3 coding sequence is TGTGCCAGCAGTCCCGTCCCCGGAGGACAGGAGCGTACTGAAGCTTTCTTT.

This clonotype was seen repeatedly, ten times or more. The chain links TRBV20-1 to TRBJ2-7; 7 nucleotides match TRBD2. The CDR3 extends over 16 amino acids. Germline values: CDR1 DFQATT, CDR2 SNEGSKA (reference sequence). V lost 0 bases and J lost 1; bases outside the gene matches: 9. The CDR3 coding sequence is TGCAGTGCTAGAGACCCGTCAGCGGGAAGGTCCTACGAGCAGTACTTC. Amino acids: CSARDPSAGRSYEQYF.

The rearrangement links TRBV6-1 to TRBJ1-3; D not certain. Germline V gene data show CDR1 as MNHNS and CDR2 as SASEGT. The CDR3 sequence is 17 residues long. The ends were cut back, 1 base at V and 0 bases at J, with 13 bases in the middle. The CDR3 loop is CASSEEMRLSSGNTIYF. The CDR3 DNA follows: TGTGCCAGCAGTGAAGAGATGAGACTCAGCTCTGGAAACACCATATATTTT.

This clonotype was observed a few times. An end of the junction does not agree with germline; a read error may underlie this. This sequence joins TRBV7-7 and TRBJ2-5; D unresolved. Germline V gene sequence: CDR1 SSHAT, CDR2 FNYEAQ (reference sequence). There are 13 residues in the CDR3. The DNA of the CDR3 is TGTGCTAGCAGCTTAGGGTTCGAGGAGACCCAGTACTTC. This encodes CASSLGFEETQYF.

The chain is built from TRBV29-1 and TRBJ2-6, with 10 bases lining up with TRBD1. The V gene's germline CDR1 is SQVTM and CDR2 ANQGSEA. The CDR3 totals 16 residues. Trimming at V came to 7 bases and at J to 0 bases, leaving 6 bases not matched to a gene. The CDR3 DNA follows: TGCAGCGGGGGACAGGGGTCTCACTCTGGGGCCAACGTCCTGACTTTC. Translated: CSGGQGSHSGANVLTF. Together with reference TRBV29-1 and TRBJ2-6, the CDR3 gives the full variable domain: SAVISQKPSRDICQRGTSLTIQCQVDSQVTMMFWYRQQPGQSLTLIATANQGSEATYESGFVIDKFPISRPNLTFSTLTVSNMSPEDSSIYLCSGGQGSHSGANVLTFGAGSRLTVL.

This clonotype was picked up a small number of times. The chain has TRBV4-1 and TRBJ1-2, with D unresolved. The CDR3 runs 15 residues. V was pared by 5 bases and J by 0 bases, with 13 bases between. Germline values: CDR1 MGHRA, CDR2 YSYEKL. This chain's CDR3 is CASSSWTESNYGYTF. The CDR3 DNA reads as TGCGCCAGCAGCTCCTGGACGGAATCTAACTATGGCTACACCTTC.

This clonotype appeared a few times. The chain employs TRBV25-1 and TRBJ2-1, with D perhaps matching TRBD2 (6 bases). There are 15 residues in the CDR3. V was cut by 6 bases and J by 5 bases, with 17 bases left in between. Germline-derived CDR1 and CDR2 are MGHDK and SYGVNS. As DNA, the CDR3 is TGTGCCAGCAGCCGCTTCGGGAGCGGTGACAATGAGCAGTTCTTC. The encoded protein is CASSRFGSGDNEQFF.

This clonotype was counted ten times or more. This chain uses TRBV20-1 with TRBJ2-5; D may be TRBD2 (5 bases). This CDR3 comprises 12 residues. V lost 6 bases and J lost 4, with 12 bases in between. CDR1 and CDR2 from the germline V gene are DFQATT and SNEGSKA (reference sequence). This chain's CDR3 is CSASGGSETQYF. The CDR3 bases are TGCAGTGCCAGCGGCGGCTCAGAGACCCAGTACTTC.

There are many counts of this clonotype. J is TRBJ2-5 and V is TRBV11-2; D is perhaps TRBD2 (6 bases). The CDR3 extends over 16 amino acids. Germline V gene data show CDR1 as SGHAT and CDR2 as FQNNGV. V was shortened by 1 base and J by 2 bases, with 14 bases between the two germline ends. The CDR3 coding sequence is TGTGCCAGCAGCTTAGCGTATAAGGGGAGGCAAGAGACCCAGTACTTC. Its protein is CASSLAYKGRQETQYF.

In its sample, this clonotype was seen many times. The chain uses TRBV28 and TRBJ2-1; 14 bases align to TRBD2. Losses at the gene ends were 8 bases for V and 4 bases for J; bases not matched to a gene: 4. Germline CDR1 reads MDHEN; CDR2 reads SYDVKM. This CDR3 region has 15 residues. CDR3: CASGTSGRLYNEQFF. In DNA, the CDR3 is TGTGCCAGCGGGACTAGCGGGAGATTGTACAATGAGCAGTTCTTC.

This clonotype was seen at least ten times. The chain uses TRBV3-1 and TRBJ2-5, with D unclear. This CDR3 has 13 amino acids. Germline V gives CDR1 LGHDT, CDR2 YNNKEL (reference sequence). V was shortened by 6 bases and J by 3 bases, with 11 bases between the two germline ends. CDR3 sequence: CASRLRMEETQYF. DNA of the CDR3: TGTGCCAGCAGGCTACGGATGGAAGAGACCCAGTACTTC.

CDR3 sequence: CASSLGRLGLYTF. The CDR3, as DNA: TGTGCCAGCAGCTTGGGCCGGCTCGGGCTCTACACCTTC. The chain combines TRBV7-9 with TRBJ1-2; D not certain. CDR3 length: 13 residues. V was shortened by 3 bases and J by 10 bases, with 15 bases between the two germline ends. Germline assignment: CDR1 SEHNR and CDR2 FQNEAQ (reference sequence). Full variable domain (missing parts from reference TRBV7-9 and TRBJ1-2): DTGVSQNPRHKITKRGQNVTFRCDPISEHNRLYWYRQTLGQGPEFLTYFQNEAQLEKSRLLSDRFSAERPKGSFSTLEIQRTEQGDSAMYLCASSLGRLGLYTFGSGTRLTVV.

This clonotype was seen ten or more times. V usage is TRBV30 and J usage is TRBJ2-2; no reliable D call. Trimming took 3 bases from V and 1 from J, leaving 9 bases between them. CDR3 size: 14 residues. Germline V gene data show CDR1 as GTSNPN and CDR2 as SVGIG (reference sequence). The CDR3 protein is CAWRALQNTGELFF. CDR3 in DNA: TGTGCCTGGAGAGCTCTACAGAACACCGGGGAGCTGTTTTTT.